This T cell receptor (beta chain) was sequenced in a study of cytomegalovirus exposure and HLA in healthy donors. Whole-study results and caveats: Among TCR beta chains of equal frequency, HLA-associated ones were more clonally expanded in a later analysis. Reportedly, fewer N-insertions than the approximately 600-donor mean appeared in an Asian-associated ancestry cluster in a later analysis. Later analysis identified a missense DCLRE1C variant that was linked to TCR beta V- and J-gene trimming.

On this clone itself: What it binds is not known.

13 Jbeta primers and 60 Vbeta primers were used for the PCR. TCRdb keeps only in-frame clones here, not all; method: immunoSEQ multiplex PCR. Of roughly 170,000 clones in the sample, around 74% were seen once. V shed 4 bases, J shed 6 bases, and the junction held 11 bases outside the gene matches. This CDR3 comprises 16 residues. The germline gives CDR1 SEHNR, CDR2 FQNEAQ (reference sequence). The rearrangement links TRBV7-9 to TRBJ1-4; 7 bases align to TRBD1. The TCR originated in a female donor in good health and CMV-seronegative. The sample taken for sequencing was PBMCs. CDR3 sequence (DNA): TGTGCCAGCAGCTCCTACGGGAGACAGGGTGATGAAAAACTGTTTTTT. Its protein product is CASSSYGRQGDEKLFF.